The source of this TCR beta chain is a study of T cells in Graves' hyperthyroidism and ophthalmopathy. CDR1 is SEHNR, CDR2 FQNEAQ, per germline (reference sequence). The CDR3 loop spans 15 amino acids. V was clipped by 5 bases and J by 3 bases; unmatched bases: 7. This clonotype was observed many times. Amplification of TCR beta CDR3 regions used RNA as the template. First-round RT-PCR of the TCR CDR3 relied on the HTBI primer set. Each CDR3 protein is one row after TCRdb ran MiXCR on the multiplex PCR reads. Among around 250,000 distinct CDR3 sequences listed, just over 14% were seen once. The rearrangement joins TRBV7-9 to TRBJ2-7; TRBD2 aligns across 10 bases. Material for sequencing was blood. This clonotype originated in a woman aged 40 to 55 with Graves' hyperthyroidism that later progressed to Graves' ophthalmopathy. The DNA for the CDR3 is TGTGCCAGCAGCACGGCACTAGCGGGACGCTACGAGCAGTACTTC. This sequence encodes CASSTALAGRYEQYF. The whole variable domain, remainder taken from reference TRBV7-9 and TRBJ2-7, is DTGVSQNPRHKITKRGQNVTFRCDPISEHNRLYWYRQTLGQGPEFLTYFQNEAQLEKSRLLSDRFSAERPKGSFSTLEIQRTEQGDSAMYLCASSTALAGRYEQYFGPGTRLTVT.